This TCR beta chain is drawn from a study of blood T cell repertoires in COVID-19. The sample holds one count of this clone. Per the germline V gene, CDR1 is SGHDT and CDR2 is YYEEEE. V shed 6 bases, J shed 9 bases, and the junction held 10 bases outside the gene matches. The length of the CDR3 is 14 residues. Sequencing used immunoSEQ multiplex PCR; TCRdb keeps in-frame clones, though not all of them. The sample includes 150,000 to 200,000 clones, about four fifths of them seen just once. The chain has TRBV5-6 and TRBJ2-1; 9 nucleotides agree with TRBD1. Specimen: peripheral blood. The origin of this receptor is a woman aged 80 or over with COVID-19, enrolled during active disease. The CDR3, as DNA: TGTGCCAGCACGGCCGGGACAGGGATTCGTGAGCAGTTCTTC. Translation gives CASTAGTGIREQFF. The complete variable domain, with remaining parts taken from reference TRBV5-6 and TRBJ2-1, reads DAGVTQSPTHLIKTRGQQVTLRCSPKSGHDTVSWYQQALGQGPQFIFQYYEEEERQRGNFPDRFSGHQFPNYSSELNVNALLLGDSALYLCASTAGTGIREQFFGPGTRLTVL.